The 9 T cell receptor beta chains given below trace back to one sample, sequenced in a study of vaccination and CD4 T cells after COVID-19. As to treatment: roughly 10-day PBMC culture with coronavirus spike peptide pools or control peptides (ViraFEST assay). Oncomine TCR Beta short-read sequencing was applied to DNA from cultured CD4+ T cells. TCRdb reprocessed the PCR reads with MiXCR, giving one entry per CDR3 protein. The sample yields some 25,000 distinct CDR3 sequences, 45% to 50% seen once. These TCRs' antigens remain unknown. The specimen was CD4+ T cells from blood, cultured in vitro. These receptors all come from a human donor who had recovered from COVID-19.

J is TRBJ2-5 and V is TRBV30; 7 bases are a match to TRBD2. J gave up 3 bases and V 3 bases, and 7 bases lay outside the gene matches. The CDR3 spans 14 residues. Germline V CDR1 and CDR2: GTSNPN, SVGIG (reference sequence). CDR3 protein: CAWSPRAGEETQYF. CDR3 sequence (DNA): TGTGCCTGGAGCCCTAGGGCGGGGGAAGAGACCCAGTACTTC.

CDR3 bases: TGTGCCAGCAGACGGACTAGCGGGGGGGCCTATGAGCAGTTCTTC. It translates to CASRRTSGGAYEQFF. The V call is TRBV27, the J call TRBJ2-1, with TRBD2 matching 15 bases. The CDR3 loop spans 15 amino acids. After removal of 6 bases from V and 8 bases from J, the junction contained 5 bases not matched to a gene. CDR1 and CDR2 (germline): MNHEY, SMNVEV (reference sequence).

This chain uses TRBV6-2 or TRBV6-3 with TRBJ1-1; D possibly corresponds to TRBD1 (5 bases). Germline assignment: CDR1 MNHEY and CDR2 SVGEGT. V lost 2 bases to trimming and J lost 6 bases, with 7 bases between them. The CDR3 spans 12 residues. CDR3 protein: CASSYGQSEAFF. For the CDR3, the DNA is TGTGCCAGCAGTTACGGACAATCTGAAGCTTTCTTT.

The V and J genes are TRBV11-3 and TRBJ1-1; tentatively, D is TRBD1 (6 bases). This CDR3 is built from 13 residues. Germline CDR1 SGHNT, CDR2 YENEEA. With 3 bases removed from V and 10 bases from J, the gap between germline ends came to 15 bases. The CDR3 coding sequence is TGTGCCAGCAGCTTGGTTAGGGGGGTGGGAGCTTTCTTT. Its protein product is CASSLVRGVGAFF. Full variable domain (missing parts from reference TRBV11-3 and TRBJ1-1): EAGVVQSPRYKIIEKKQPVAFWCNPISGHNTLYWYLQNLGQGPELLIRYENEEAVDDSQLPKDRFSAERLKGVDSTLKIQPAELGDSAVYLCASSLVRGVGAFFGQGTRLTVV.

This chain connects TRBV7-2 to TRBJ2-7; 8 positions agree with TRBD1. The CDR3 contains 15 residues. In germline, CDR1 is SGHTA, CDR2 FQGNSA. V trimming: 5 bases; J trimming: 3 bases; junction bases outside the gene matches: 9. CDR3 DNA sequence: TGTGCCAGCAGCCCCCAACAGGGGGTCAGCTACGAGCAGTACTTC. Protein: CASSPQQGVSYEQYF.

J is TRBJ1-5 and V is TRBV2, with no clear D. CDR1 SNHLY and CDR2 FYNNEI come from the germline V gene. The CDR3 extends over 15 amino acids. The V end was cut by 2 bases, the J end by 3 bases, with 11 bases between. CDR3 amino acids: CASSEQNGFNQPQHF. For the CDR3, the DNA is TGTGCCAGCAGTGAACAGAACGGATTCAATCAGCCCCAGCATTTT.

This clonotype has only one observation. The rearrangement links TRBV20-1 to TRBJ1-4; TRBD1 is a possible D gene (5 bases). The V end was cut by 4 bases, the J end by 9 bases, with 18 bases between. CDR3 size: 14 residues. Germline loops: CDR1 DFQATT, CDR2 SNEGSKA (reference sequence). The CDR3 loop is CSATNRLRAKKLFF. As DNA, the CDR3 is TGCAGTGCTACTAACAGGTTACGAGCTAAAAAACTGTTTTTT.

V and J are TRBV15 and TRBJ2-4; 9 bases fit TRBD1. The CDR3 has 15 amino acids. Looked up from germline, CDR1 is LNHNV and CDR2 is YYDKDF (reference sequence). V gave up 5 bases and J gave up 6 bases; unmatched junction bases: 8. CDR3 in amino acids: CATSGSPGQGNIQYF. As DNA, the CDR3 is TGTGCCACCAGCGGATCGCCGGGACAGGGAAACATTCAGTACTTC.

This chain joins TRBV6-1 and TRBJ1-5; the D is unclear. Trimming stripped 0 bases from V and 2 bases from J, with 8 bases between. In germline, CDR1 is MNHNS, CDR2 SASEGT. There are 15 residues in the CDR3. The DNA for the CDR3 is TGTGCCAGCAGTGAAGCTGGGTTGGGCAATCAGCCCCAGCATTTT. This gives the protein CASSEAGLGNQPQHF.